This T cell receptor (beta chain) appears in the sequencing data of a study of blood T cell repertoires in COVID-19. Across the whole study: From T cells, B-cell-depleted T cells, or PBMCs came the material, which was cDNA or gDNA.

The sample holds a few counts of this clone. Per the authors' pipeline: Amplification with reference gene primers provided the estimates of nucleated cell counts. Repertoires were generated with immunoSEQ multiplex PCR, while TCRdb's copy carries only in-frame clones and drops some. Clone size and the V and J calls come from that table; the DNA yielded D and trimming. This sample carries 45,000 to 55,000 clones, 83% of them seen once, and the ten largest clones take around 4.9%. Trimming removed 3 bases from V and 5 bases from J, with 6 bases in between. From germline, CDR1 is SEHNR and CDR2 FQNEAQ (reference sequence). The CDR3 extends over 12 amino acids.

This sequence joins TRBV7-9 and TRBJ2-3; no reliable D call. The specimen sequenced was peripheral blood. The clonotype originates from a human donor in a cohort sampled during active COVID-19. The CDR3 is CASSFPRDTQYF. In DNA form, the CDR3 reads TGTGCCAGCAGCTTTCCCCGAGATACGCAGTATTTT.